The entry that follows covers one TCR beta chain sequence. Here immunoSEQ multiplex PCR was the method, and the copy in TCRdb shows in-frame clones only, minus some. The sample carries about 130,000 clones, 84% recorded once. These data come from a study of blood T cell repertoires in COVID-19. Study-level background: Italy, Spain and the United States were the sources of the convalescent and acute COVID-19 samples. PBMCs, B-cell-depleted T cells, or T cells provided the cDNA or gDNA that made up the material.

The CDR3 has 14 amino acids. Germline CDR1 and CDR2: SGHAT and FQNNGV. Trimming removed 2 bases from V and 2 bases from J, with 10 bases in between. This TCR derives from a human donor in a cohort sampled during active COVID-19. The chain links TRBV11-2 to TRBJ2-7; D gene uncertain. Material: peripheral blood. The CDR3 DNA reads as TGTGCCAGCAGCTTATCGTGGCTGGCCTACGAGCAGTACTTC. It codes for CASSLSWLAYEQYF.